This is a list of T cell receptor beta chains from one sample in a study of shared clonotypes between healthy human individuals. Some clones are missing from TCRdb's copy, which holds only in-frame ones; the method was immunoSEQ multiplex PCR. In the table there are roughly 2 million clones, roughly 94% of which are singletons. The sample consisted of naive CD4+ T cells sorted from blood. The receptors come from a man aged 18 to 30 in good health. Each CDR3 is given with its conserved first and last residue. The order of the fields is clone size, CDR3 length, V gene, D gene, J gene, CDR3 DNA, CDR3 protein. The D gene is left open where the match is weak. Clone size is shown for a subset of rows, as once, few, many or a class of expanded clone.

-	13	TRBV5-6	-	TRBJ1-6	TGTGCCAGCAGCTTGGTGGGGAATTCACCCCTCCACTTT	CASSLVGNSPLHF
-	14	TRBV7-2	-	TRBJ1-1	TGTGCCAGCAGCTTAAACACTATGAACACTGAAGCTTTCTTT	CASSLNTMNTEAFF
once	16	TRBV28	TRBD2	TRBJ2-1	TGTGCCAGCAGACCTAGCGGGGGGGCGACTGGGAATGAGCAGTTCTTC	CASRPSGGATGNEQFF
-	15	TRBV19	TRBD1	TRBJ2-7	TGTGCCAGTAGTATTGGACAGGGGGCCTTCTACGAGCAGTACTTC	CASSIGQGAFYEQYF
-	14	TRBV9	TRBD2	TRBJ2-7	TGTGCCAGCAGCGCCCCTAGCGGGAGCTACGAGCAGTACTTC	CASSAPSGSYEQYF
-	13	TRBV28	-	TRBJ2-7	TGTGCCAGCCGGGCAGGGGGGCGTTTCGAGCAGTACTTC	CASRAGGRFEQYF
-	16	TRBV7-9	-	TRBJ2-5	TGTGCCAGCAGCTTAGGCCGAATCGGACAGCAAGAGACCCAGTACTTC	CASSLGRIGQQETQYF
-	12	TRBV2	-	TRBJ1-3	TGTGCCAGCAGGGACCCCCTTAAAACCATATATTTT	CASRDPLKTIYF
-	13	TRBV2	-	TRBJ1-5	TGTGCCAGCAGTGAAACTCTTGGGGGGCCGGCAGATTTT	CASSETLGGPADF
-	16	TRBV13	-	TRBJ2-3	TGTGCCAGCAGCCTTAGGACACAACTCGGGACAGATACGCAGTATTTT	CASSLRTQLGTDTQYF
-	14	TRBV29-1	-	TRBJ2-2	TGCAGCGTTTACGGGGAGTTGAACACCGGGGAGCTGTTTTTT	CSVYGELNTGELFF
-	16	TRBV18	-	TRBJ1-3	TGTGCCAGCTCACCACCCCCAGGTATCTCTGGAAACACCATATATTTT	CASSPPPGISGNTIYF
-	13	TRBV29-1	TRBD1	TRBJ1-5	TGCAGCGCCGGACAGGGGGATGGTCAGCCCCAGCATTTT	CSAGQGDGQPQHF
-	12	TRBV5-1	-	TRBJ2-1	TGCGCCAGCAGCTTGGACAGGGTTTGGCAGTTCTTC	CASSLDRVWQFF
-	17	TRBV4-1	TRBD2	TRBJ2-1	TGCGCCAGCAGCCCTCCCGGACTAGCGGGGGTTTACAATGAGCAGTTCTTC	CASSPPGLAGVYNEQFF
-	12	TRBV30	-	TRBJ2-7	TGTGCCTGGGGTTCTCGGGGGCACGAGCAGTACTTC	CAWGSRGHEQYF
-	15	TRBV28	-	TRBJ2-3	TGTGCCAGCAGTTTATCGGGCCAGCCGCTAGATACGCAGTATTTT	CASSLSGQPLDTQYF
-	16	TRBV7-9	-	TRBJ1-3	TGTGCCAGCAGCCCGAGGGGGGGGACTGCTGGAAACACCATATATTTT	CASSPRGGTAGNTIYF
-	16	TRBV5-1	-	TRBJ1-2	TGCGCCAGCAGCTTGGAACCCGGGATAAATAACTATGGCTACACCTTC	CASSLEPGINNYGYTF
-	13	TRBV2	TRBD1	TRBJ2-7	TGTGCCAGCAGCTCCGGGACAGGGGGCGGACGGTACTTC	CASSSGTGGGRYF
few	13	TRBV19	-	TRBJ1-2	TGTGCCAGTAGTATAGACAGGGGCTATGGCTACACCTTC	CASSIDRGYGYTF
-	16	TRBV6-5	TRBD2	TRBJ2-5	TGTGCCAGCAGTTACAGCGGGATAGCGGGAGGGGAGACCCAGTACTTC	CASSYSGIAGGETQYF